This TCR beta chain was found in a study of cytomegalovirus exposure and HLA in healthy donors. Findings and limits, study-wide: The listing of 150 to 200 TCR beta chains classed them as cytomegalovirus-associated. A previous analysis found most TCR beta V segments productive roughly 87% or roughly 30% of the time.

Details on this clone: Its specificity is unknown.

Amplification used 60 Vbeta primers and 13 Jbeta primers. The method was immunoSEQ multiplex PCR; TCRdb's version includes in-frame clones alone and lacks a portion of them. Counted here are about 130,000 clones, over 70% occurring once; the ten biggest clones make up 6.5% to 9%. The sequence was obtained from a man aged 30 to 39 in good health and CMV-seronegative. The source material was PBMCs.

CDR3 nucleotide sequence: TGCGCCAGCAGCCCCCTAAATGGGGCCAACGTCCTGACTTTC. It is translated as CASSPLNGANVLTF. The chain carries TRBV5-1 and TRBJ2-6; D unclear. The ends were cut back, 4 bases at V and 3 bases at J, with 8 bases in the middle. The germline CDR1 and CDR2 sequences are SGHRS and YFSETQ. CDR3 length equals 14 residues.